Here is one T cell receptor beta chain with its context. Its antigen remains unidentified. Germline assignment: CDR1 PRHDT and CDR2 FYEKMQ (reference sequence). Trimming stripped 7 bases from V and 8 bases from J, with 8 bases between. The CDR3 has 11 amino acids. The data are from a study of CD8+CD57+ T cells in acquired aplastic anemia. Looking at the study overall: An average of 3.2 ug of DNA was obtained from sorted CD4+ and CD8+ cells. Healthy donors averaged around 10 million reads for CD4+ cells. Study conclusions and caveats: Patients were compared with controls for CD8+ Simpson's diversity, and no significant difference emerged. Shared by patients and controls, 25 to 35 CD8+ CDR3s were abundant in patients.

TCR beta VDJ combinations and CDR3 sequences were profiled from genomic DNA. A single record per CDR3 protein comes from TCRdb applying MiXCR to the reads. The table records fewer than 200,000 distinct CDR3 sequences, 55% to 70% of them present only once. This chain links TRBV13 with TRBJ2-2; no clear D gene. The TCR originated in a human donor in good health. Material: sorted CD4+, CD8+, or CD8+CD57+ T cells (not recorded which) from PBMCs. In DNA, the CDR3 is TGTGCCAGCACCCTGAGAGGGGAGCTGTTTTTT. Amino acid sequence: CASTLRGELFF.